A selection of T cell receptor beta chains follows, all from one sample in a study of T cells after yellow fever vaccination. TCRdb called the 5' RACE reads again in MiXCR, with one record for every CDR3 protein. The table records hundreds of thousands of distinct CDR3 sequences, about 3.5% of them present only once. Sequencing was performed on PBMCs, taken on the day of the yellow fever booster vaccination. The receptor source for this set is a man aged 18 to 35 who received the YFV17D yellow fever vaccine. Both conserved end residues are part of each CDR3. Fields, in order: J gene, V gene, CDR3 protein.

>TRBJ1-5|TRBV3-1
CASSQKGSNQPQHF
>TRBJ2-2|TRBV5-1
CASSLEGLSNRVELFF
>TRBJ2-3|TRBV4-3
CASSQAPSGGTTDTQYF
>TRBJ2-3|TRBV5-8
CASSVRPSGTDTQYF
>TRBJ2-7|TRBV12-3/TRBV12-4
CASMGGGPYEQYF
>TRBJ2-2|TRBV5-1
CASSLDLVPGELFF
>TRBJ1-5|TRBV20-1
CSAREEQGLSNQPQHF
>TRBJ1-1|TRBV5-1
CASSLAGVDRANTEAFF
>TRBJ2-2|TRBV20-1
CSAPSGGRANTGELFF
>TRBJ2-3|TRBV5-1
CASTYQGLGTDTQYF
>TRBJ2-6|TRBV5-1
CASSLSGRSFLTF
>TRBJ2-1|TRBV4-3
CASSPGTANYNEQFF
>TRBJ1-5|TRBV20-1
CSAHRGGQNQPQHF
>TRBJ2-1|TRBV20-1
CSAIDLAGYNEQFF
>TRBJ1-1|TRBV6-5
CASSPPRGNTEAFF
>TRBJ1-5|TRBV4-1
CASSQEYMGNQPQHF
>TRBJ2-7|TRBV12-3/TRBV12-4
CASSLNRAIYEQYF
>TRBJ1-1|TRBV6-5
CASSPWTGHTEAFF
>TRBJ1-2|TRBV5-6
CASSLEGTGRDYTF
>TRBJ2-2|TRBV7-3
CASSPFSTGELFF
>TRBJ1-5|TRBV18
CASSPGQYGQPQHF
>TRBJ2-6|TRBV2
CASSPREAGANVLTF